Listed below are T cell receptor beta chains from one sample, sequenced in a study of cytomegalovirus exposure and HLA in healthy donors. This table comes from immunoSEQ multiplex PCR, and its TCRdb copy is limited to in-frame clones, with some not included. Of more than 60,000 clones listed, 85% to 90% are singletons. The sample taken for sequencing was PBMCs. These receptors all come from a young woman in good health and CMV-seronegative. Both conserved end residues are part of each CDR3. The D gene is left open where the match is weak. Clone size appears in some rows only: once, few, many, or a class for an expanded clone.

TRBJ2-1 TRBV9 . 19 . CASSVSGGSGSGPYNEQFF TGTGCCAGCAGCGTAAGTGGGGGGAGCGGTAGCGGACCCTACAATGAGCAGTTCTTC
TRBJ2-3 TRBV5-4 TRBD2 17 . CASSGLAGGRSADTQYF TGTGCCAGCAGCGGACTAGCGGGAGGGCGGAGCGCAGATACGCAGTATTTT
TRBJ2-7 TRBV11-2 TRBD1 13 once CASSLGQGFEQYF TGTGCCAGCAGCTTAGGACAGGGGTTCGAGCAGTACTTC
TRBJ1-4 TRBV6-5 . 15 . CASSSFGGTNEKLFF TGTGCCAGCAGTTCGTTCGGGGGGACTAATGAAAAACTGTTTTTT
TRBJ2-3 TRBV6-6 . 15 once CATKGMGPSTDTQYF TGTGCCACCAAGGGGATGGGGCCCAGCACAGATACGCAGTATTTT
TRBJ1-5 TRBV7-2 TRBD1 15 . CASSSDRLSNQPQHF TGTGCCAGCAGCTCGGACAGGCTTAGCAATCAGCCCCAGCATTTT
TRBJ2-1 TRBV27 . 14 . CASSREVTYNEQFF TGTGCCAGCAGTCGTGAGGTTACCTACAATGAGCAGTTCTTC
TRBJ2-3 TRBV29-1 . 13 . CSVEGQVSDTQYF TGCAGCGTTGAAGGACAGGTGTCGGATACGCAGTATTTT
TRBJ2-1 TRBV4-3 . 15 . CASSLDSSSYNEQFF TGCGCCAGCAGCCTGGACAGTAGCTCCTACAATGAGCAGTTCTTC
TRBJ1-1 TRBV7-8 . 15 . CASSHPGRGNTEAFF TGTGCCAGCAGCCATCCCGGACGGGGGAACACTGAAGCTTTCTTT
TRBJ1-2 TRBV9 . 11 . CASLGGTGYTF TGTGCCAGCTTGGGGGGGACTGGCTACACCTTC
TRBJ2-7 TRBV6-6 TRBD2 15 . CASRTGGVLSYEQYF TGTGCCAGCAGAACGGGGGGGGTCCTCTCCTACGAGCAGTACTTC
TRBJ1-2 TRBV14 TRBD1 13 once CASSPGTVHGYTF TGTGCCAGCAGCCCGGGGACAGTCCATGGCTACACCTTC
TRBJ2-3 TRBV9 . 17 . CASSPRWRGVSTDTQYF TGTGCCAGCAGCCCCCGCTGGAGGGGCGTTAGCACTGATACGCAGTATTTT
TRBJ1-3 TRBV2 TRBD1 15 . CASSPMGQPGNTIYF TGTGCCAGCAGTCCTATGGGACAGCCTGGAAACACCATATATTTT
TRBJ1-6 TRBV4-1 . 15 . CASSQEAINNSPLHF TGCGCCAGCAGCCAAGAAGCCATCAATAATTCACCCCTCCACTTT
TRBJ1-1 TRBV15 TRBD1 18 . CATSRVGKTGIPNTEAFF TGTGCCACCAGCAGAGTAGGGAAGACAGGGATCCCGAACACTGAAGCTTTCTTT